This TCR beta chain was sequenced during a study of T cell responses to AZD1222 COVID-19 vaccine. Note on this clone: Its antigen remains unknown.

Method: immunoSEQ multiplex PCR; TCRdb's copy keeps in-frame clones and lacks some. Here the sample spans 100,000 or so clones, approximately 89% being singletons. Findings and limits, study-wide: Donor demographics were predominantly white British with a female majority; clonal diversity may be underestimated. Baseline seropositivity occurred in only a handful of AZD1222 recipients.

CDR1 is MDHEN and CDR2 is SYDVKM in the germline V gene. CDR3 length: 15 residues. The V end lost 9 bases, the J end lost 2 bases, and 18 bases lay between the germline ends. This sequence originates from an adult who received the AZD1222 COVID-19 vaccine. The specimen was peripheral blood, collected 28 days after the second AZD1222 dose. The chain joins TRBV28 to TRBJ2-3; a possible D gene is TRBD2 (5 bases). DNA for the CDR3: TGTGCCAGTCGAGGAGGAAATTCTCCCACAGATACGCAGTATTTT. Translation: CASRGGNSPTDTQYF.